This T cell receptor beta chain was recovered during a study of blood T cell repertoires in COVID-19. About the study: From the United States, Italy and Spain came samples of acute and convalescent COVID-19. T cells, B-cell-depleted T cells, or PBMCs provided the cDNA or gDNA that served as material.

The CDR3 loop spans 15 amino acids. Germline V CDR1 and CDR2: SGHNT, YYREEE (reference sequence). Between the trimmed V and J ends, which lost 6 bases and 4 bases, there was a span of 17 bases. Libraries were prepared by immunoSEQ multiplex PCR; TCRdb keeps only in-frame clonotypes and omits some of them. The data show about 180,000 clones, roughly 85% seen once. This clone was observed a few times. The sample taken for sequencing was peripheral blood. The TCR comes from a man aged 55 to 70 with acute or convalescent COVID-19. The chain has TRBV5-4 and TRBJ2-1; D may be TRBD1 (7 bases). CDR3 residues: CASTQGGGEYNEQFF. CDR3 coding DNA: TGTGCCAGCACTCAGGGGGGCGGGGAGTACAATGAGCAGTTCTTC.